A single sample is the source of the 32 T cell receptor beta chains below, sequenced in a study of T cell changes during pregnancy in multiple sclerosis. Produced via immunoSEQ multiplex PCR; TCRdb's table is partial and in-frame only. The profile shows 20,000 to 30,000 clones, more than 75% of them singletons. Sample: CD4+ T cells from peripheral blood mononuclear cells, taken in the first trimester of pregnancy. The receptors were sampled from a female donor in good health, enrolled as a control in a pregnancy study.

This rearrangement joins TRBV6-4 to TRBJ1-1; 7 bases fit TRBD1. The V gene end was trimmed by 6 bases and the J gene end by 6 bases; junction bases not matched to a gene: 7. The V gene's germline CDR1 is MRHNA and CDR2 SNTAGT. This CDR3 region has 13 residues. The CDR3 DNA is TGTGCCAGCAGACTAGACAGGGCTTCTGAAGCTTTCTTT. Its translation: CASRLDRASEAFF.

V and J are TRBV19 and TRBJ2-1; D gene unclear. The ends were cut back, 4 bases at V and 0 bases at J, with 10 bases in the middle. CDR3 length: 15 residues. Germline V gene lookup returns CDR1 LNHDA and CDR2 SQIVND (reference sequence). The chain's CDR3 is CASSTPWSSYNEQFF. CDR3 nucleotide sequence: TGTGCCAGTAGTACGCCTTGGAGCTCCTACAATGAGCAGTTCTTC.

The chain employs TRBV6-1 and TRBJ2-3; 10 nucleotides align to TRBD2. The germline gives CDR1 MNHNS, CDR2 SASEGT. V was pared by 4 bases and J by 5 bases, with 6 bases of the junction left unmatched. The CDR3 consists of 15 residues. Written as DNA, the CDR3 is TGTGCCAGCAGTGTCACTAGCGGGGCCGGAGATACGCAGTATTTT. Its protein product is CASSVTSGAGDTQYF.

The chain carries TRBV5-4 and TRBJ2-5; 7 nucleotides align to TRBD2. The J call is in doubt because the DNA end fits TRBJ2-7 better. This CDR3 is 14 amino acids long. The V gene's germline CDR1 is SGHNT and CDR2 YYREEE (reference sequence). The CDR3 is CASSTKRGTYEQYF. CDR3 nucleotides: TGTGCCAGCAGTACTAAGCGGGGTACCTACGAGCAGTACTTC.

The rearrangement links TRBV27 to TRBJ2-1; 14 nucleotides line up with TRBD2. Germline CDR1 reads MNHEY; CDR2 reads SMNVEV (reference sequence). The CDR3 has 19 amino acids. The V gene end was trimmed by 5 bases and the J gene end by 1 base; junction bases not matched to a gene: 10. CDR3 DNA: TGTGCCAGCAGTAGTTGGAGACTAGCGGGGGGGCTTTCCTACAATGAGCAGTTCTTC. This sequence encodes CASSSWRLAGGLSYNEQFF.

The V gene is TRBV10-3, the J gene TRBJ2-7; a possible D gene is TRBD2 (7 bases). CDR3 length: 13 amino acids. Trimming took off 4 bases at V and 6 bases at J, with 13 bases between the two ends. CDR1 is ENHRY, CDR2 SYGVKD, per germline. This chain's CDR3 is CAISGSGGVEQYF. Written as DNA, the CDR3 is TGTGCCATCAGTGGTTCGGGGGGCGTCGAGCAGTACTTC.

The V and J genes are TRBV21-1 and TRBJ1-5; the table's D call TRBD1 went unverified against the DNA. TRBV21-1 is recorded as a pseudogene. This CDR3 comprises 16 residues. CDR3 amino acids: CASSKVRAGSNQPQHF. The CDR3 DNA is TGTGCCAGCAGCAAAGTCAGGGCTGGGAGCAATCAGCCCCAGCATTTT.

This sequence joins TRBV18 and TRBJ1-3, with 10 nucleotides matching TRBD1. The CDR3 is 18 amino acids. The V gene's germline CDR1 is KGHSH and CDR2 LQKENI. With 1 base clipped from V and 1 base from J, the junction kept 7 bases outside the gene matches. The CDR3 reads CASSPRGQGVLSGNTIYF. The DNA for the CDR3 is TGTGCCAGCTCACCACGTGGACAGGGGGTATTGTCTGGAAACACCATATATTTT.

J is TRBJ1-4 and V is TRBV5-1; D gene uncertain. Trimming left V 2 bases short and J 4 bases short, with 12 bases between. Germline V CDR1 and CDR2: SGHRS, YFSETQ. The CDR3 is 15 amino acids. CDR3 bases: TGCGCCAGCAGCTTAGAGGGTGAGGGTAATGAAAAACTGTTTTTT. This codes for CASSLEGEGNEKLFF.

The V and J genes are TRBV7-6 and TRBJ2-2; D perhaps matches TRBD1 (6 bases). Germline CDR1 reads SGHVS; CDR2 reads FNYEAQ. The CDR3 is 15 residues long. V lost 0 bases and J 4 bases, leaving 9 bases between the germline ends. This CDR3 is CASSLAQGGTGELFF. For the CDR3, the DNA is TGTGCCAGCAGCTTAGCACAGGGTGGCACCGGGGAGCTGTTTTTT.

The gene calls are TRBV6-1 and TRBJ2-5, with TRBD2 matching over 10 bases. Germline CDR1 MNHNS, CDR2 SASEGT. V lost 5 bases and J lost 5; bases outside the gene matches: 5. The CDR3 has 14 amino acids. The CDR3, as DNA: TGTGCCAGCAGTATAACTAGCGGGATGGAGACCCAGTACTTC. Amino acid sequence: CASSITSGMETQYF.

The rearrangement joins TRBV6-1 to TRBJ2-1, with 7 positions matching TRBD2. V shed 3 bases, J shed 0 bases, and the junction held 5 bases outside the gene matches. CDR1 is MNHNS, CDR2 SASEGT, per germline. There are 16 residues in the CDR3. CDR3 nucleotide sequence: TGTGCCAGCAGTGAGGGGCGGGGGAGCTCCTACAATGAGCAGTTCTTC. Its translation is CASSEGRGSSYNEQFF.

V and J are TRBV5-1 and TRBJ1-2, with D possibly TRBD1 on 5 matching bases. This CDR3 has 17 amino acids. The V gene's germline CDR1 is SGHRS and CDR2 YFSETQ. V lost 4 bases to trimming and J lost 1 base, with 20 bases between them. CDR3 region: CASSLISRGGGNYGYTF. CDR3 in DNA: TGCGCCAGCAGCCTTATCAGCCGGGGCGGGGGTAACTATGGCTACACCTTC. The full variable domain, completed using reference TRBV5-1 and TRBJ1-2, is KAGVTQTPRYLIKTRGQQVTLSCSPISGHRSVSWYQQTPGQGLQFLFEYFSETQRNKGNFPGRFSGRQFSNSRSEMNVSTLELGDSALYLCASSLISRGGGNYGYTFGSGTRLTVV.

The chain employs TRBV4-1 and TRBJ2-1, with D possibly TRBD2 on 5 matching bases. The V end lost 0 bases, the J end lost 14 bases, and 8 bases lay between the germline ends. CDR1 is MGHRA, CDR2 YSYEKL, per germline. This CDR3 is 11 amino acids long. The CDR3 region is CASSQDQREFF. DNA of the CDR3: TGCGCCAGCAGCCAAGATCAGAGGGAGTTCTTC.

The chain is built from TRBV7-9 and TRBJ1-4; 9 positions agree with TRBD1. V gave up 7 bases and J gave up 7 bases; unmatched junction bases: 10. The CDR3 has 15 residues. Germline CDR1 and CDR2: SEHNR and FQNEAQ (reference sequence). The CDR3 loop reads CASTLTGQGGEKLFF. The DNA for the CDR3 is TGTGCCAGCACGCTCACGGGACAGGGAGGTGAAAAACTGTTTTTT. Full variable domain (missing parts from reference TRBV7-9 and TRBJ1-4): DTGVSQNPRHKITKRGQNVTFRCDPISEHNRLYWYRQTLGQGPEFLTYFQNEAQLEKSRLLSDRFSAERPKGSFSTLEIQRTEQGDSAMYLCASTLTGQGGEKLFFGSGTQLSVL.

The CDR3 reads CASSYRPGNGELFF. The DNA for the CDR3 is TGTGCCAGCAGTTACCGGCCAGGTAACGGGGAGCTGTTTTTT. V gene TRBV6-5 combines with J gene TRBJ2-2; D gene uncertain. CDR3 size: 14 residues. Germline loops: CDR1 MNHEY, CDR2 SVGAGI. Trimming removed 2 bases from V and 7 bases from J, with 11 bases in between.

The chain carries TRBV23-1 and TRBJ2-5; 8 bases are shared with TRBD2. TRBV23-1 qualifies as an ORF whose function is uncertain. Losses at the gene ends were 0 bases for V and 3 bases for J; bases not matched to a gene: 15. The CDR3 totals 19 residues. CDR3 coding DNA: TGCGCCAGCAGTCAATCGGGGGCTAGCGGGCACCGAAGTGAAGAGACCCAGTACTTC. It specifies CASSQSGASGHRSEETQYF.

The gene calls are TRBV28 and TRBJ2-7; TRBD1 aligns across 11 bases. After removal of 3 bases from V and 6 bases from J, the junction contained 1 base not matched to a gene. This CDR3 is 13 amino acids long. CDR1 and CDR2 (germline): MDHEN, SYDVKM. The DNA of the CDR3 is TGTGCCAGCAGTTTGGGACAGGGGGGCGAGCAGTACTTC. Translated, it gives CASSLGQGGEQYF.

This chain uses TRBV18 with TRBJ1-5; no clear D gene. Per the germline V gene, CDR1 is KGHSH and CDR2 is LQKENI. This CDR3 is built from 13 residues. Trimming cost V 2 bases and J 2 bases, with 4 bases left between them. CDR3 in amino acids: CASSPEGNQPQHF. In DNA form, the CDR3 reads TGTGCCAGCTCACCAGAGGGCAATCAGCCCCAGCATTTT.

This chain joins TRBV19 and TRBJ2-7, with 8 bases identical to TRBD2. J gave up 0 bases and V 5 bases, and 12 bases lay outside the gene matches. Germline CDR1 LNHDA, CDR2 SQIVND (reference sequence). This CDR3 spans 17 amino acids. DNA of the CDR3: TGTGCCAGTAGTCCACTAGCGGACCACGGATCCTCCTACGAGCAGTACTTC. Translated: CASSPLADHGSSYEQYF.

The V and J genes are TRBV11-3 and TRBJ2-7; 9 bases fit TRBD2. Germline values: CDR1 SGHNT, CDR2 YENEEA. This CDR3 is built from 15 residues. The trim removed 1 base at V and 1 base at J, leaving 2 bases unmatched. CDR3 sequence (DNA): TGTGCCAGCAGCTTAGGGACTAGCGAGTCCTACGAGCAGTACTTC. This translates into CASSLGTSESYEQYF.

The gene calls are TRBV7-9 and TRBJ2-7; D is possibly TRBD2 (6 bases). The V gene's germline CDR1 is SEHNR and CDR2 FQNEAQ (reference sequence). Trimming shortened V by 3 bases and J by 7 bases, and 7 bases separated the two germline ends. This CDR3 contains 11 residues. CDR3 nucleotide sequence: TGTGCCAGCAGCTTCCGGGGGGAGCAGTACTTC. Protein: CASSFRGEQYF.

DNA of the CDR3: TGTGCCAGCAGCAATGGGGTGGCTGACTTTGCTCGGGGCTACGAGCAGTACTTC. It encodes CASSNGVADFARGYEQYF. The chain combines TRBV5-6 with TRBJ2-7; TRBD2 might be the D (5 bases). Germline V gives CDR1 SGHDT, CDR2 YYEEEE. CDR3 size: 18 residues. V gave up 4 bases and J gave up 3 bases, with 26 bases separating them. The variable domain in full, completed from reference TRBV5-6 and TRBJ2-7, reads DAGVTQSPTHLIKTRGQQVTLRCSPKSGHDTVSWYQQALGQGPQFIFQYYEEEERQRGNFPDRFSGHQFPNYSSELNVNALLLGDSALYLCASSNGVADFARGYEQYFGPGTRLTVT.

The rearrangement uses TRBV19 and TRBJ1-2, with 7 bases that match TRBD1. The CDR3 runs 14 residues. V gave up 4 bases and J gave up 2 bases; unmatched junction bases: 4. Per the germline V gene, CDR1 is LNHDA and CDR2 is SQIVND (reference sequence). For the CDR3, the DNA is TGTGCCAGTAGTAAAAAACAGGGGAACTATGGCTACACCTTC. Translated, it gives CASSKKQGNYGYTF.

This clone was seen more than once but under ten times. CDR3 protein: CASTRGGMGSPLHF. The CDR3, as DNA: TGTGCCAGCACTCGCGGGGGGATGGGATCACCCCTCCACTTT. The V gene is TRBV19, the J gene TRBJ1-6, with D maybe TRBD1 (5 bases). Trimming took 9 bases from V and 10 from J, leaving 19 bases between them. The CDR3 has 14 residues. Germline CDR1 reads LNHDA; CDR2 reads SQIVND (reference sequence). Complete variable domain (other parts from reference TRBV19 and TRBJ1-6): DGGITQSPKYLFRKEGQNVTLSCEQNLNHDAMYWYRQDPGQGLRLIYYSQIVNDFQKGDIAEGYSVSREKKESFPLTVTSAQKNPTAFYLCASTRGGMGSPLHFGNGTRLTVT.

The chain combines TRBV6-1 with TRBJ1-1; D might be TRBD1 (6 bases). The CDR3 runs 12 residues. V shed 6 bases and J shed 7 bases, with 12 bases lying between them. CDR1 and CDR2 from the germline V gene are MNHNS and SASEGT. CDR3: CASSLSGDEAFF. CDR3 coding DNA: TGTGCCAGCAGCTTATCAGGGGATGAAGCTTTCTTT.

The chain links TRBV18 to TRBJ2-5; 7 nucleotides agree with TRBD1. V lost 5 bases and J lost 2; bases outside the gene matches: 2. The length of the CDR3 is 13 residues. CDR1 and CDR2 from the germline V gene are KGHSH and LQKENI. The CDR3 sequence: CASSRDRQETQYF. The CDR3 nucleotides read TGTGCCAGCTCAAGGGACAGACAAGAGACCCAGTACTTC.

The chain joins TRBV6-1 to TRBJ1-2, with D perhaps matching TRBD1 (6 bases). The CDR3 runs to 12 residues. V was trimmed by 7 bases and J by 4 bases, leaving 10 bases between them. Germline V lookup: CDR1 MNHNS, CDR2 SASEGT. The CDR3 coding sequence is TGTGCCAGCAAATCAGGGGCCTATGGCTACACCTTC. Translation: CASKSGAYGYTF.

The V and J genes are TRBV9 and TRBJ2-7; maybe TRBD2 (5 bases). V was pared by 4 bases and J by 3 bases, with 11 bases between. The V gene's germline CDR1 is SGDLS and CDR2 YYNGEE. This CDR3 region has 13 residues. The DNA for the CDR3 is TGTGCCAGCAGCCCACGAGAGGGCTACGAGCAGTACTTC. Protein: CASSPREGYEQYF.

The chain combines TRBV7-2 with TRBJ1-3; no clear D gene. V was trimmed by 0 bases and J by 0 bases, leaving 6 bases between them. CDR1 and CDR2 (germline): SGHTA, FQGNSA. CDR3 length: 15 residues. CDR3 loop: CASSLASGSGNTIYF. DNA of the CDR3: TGTGCCAGCAGCTTAGCCTCGGGCTCTGGAAACACCATATATTTT. The full variable domain, with the rest looked up from reference TRBV7-2 and TRBJ1-3, is GAGVSQSPSNKVTEKGKDVELRCDPISGHTALYWYRQSLGQGLEFLIYFQGNSAPDKSGLPSDRFSAERTGGSVSTLTIQRTQQEDSAVYLCASSLASGSGNTIYFGEGSWLTVV.

The chain uses TRBV29-1 and TRBJ1-5, with 8 bases fitting TRBD1. The CDR3 loop spans 14 amino acids. The germline gives CDR1 SQVTM, CDR2 ANQGSEA. J lost 6 bases, V lost 5 bases, and 9 bases had no gene match. CDR3 DNA sequence: TGCAGCGTTTCTCCTGGACAGGGTAGTCAGCCCCAGCATTTT. Encoded protein: CSVSPGQGSQPQHF.

Worth noting for this clone: Likely a read error: the CDR3 ends without its conserved phenylalanine or tryptophan. It is unclear where the CDR3 begins or ends on the DNA, so no DNA is shown, and the CDR3 is as TCRdb lists it. The rearrangement links TRBV27 to TRBJ1-1. The germline gives CDR1 MNHEY, CDR2 SMNVEV (reference sequence). The CDR3 spans 10 amino acids, including both terminal residues. The CDR3 loop is CASSILPPIR.